This paragraph reports one T cell receptor beta chain. The sample originates from a study of shared T cell receptors in the human thymus. The CDR3 has 16 residues. In germline, CDR1 is MNHNY, CDR2 SVGAGI (reference sequence). Trimming removed 6 bases from V and 0 bases from J; junction bases left unmatched: 3. This table comes from immunoSEQ multiplex PCR, and its TCRdb copy is limited to in-frame clones, with some not included. The table lists 500,000 to 750,000 clones, 88% of them singletons. A further study also used this sample, focusing on human thymus T cells.

The TCR comes from a boy under three years old with a congenital heart defect. This rearrangement joins TRBV6-6 to TRBJ2-3; 13 nucleotides match TRBD2. Sequenced input: thymocytes. In DNA, the CDR3 is TGTGCCAGCAGCTGGACTAGCGGGAGTAGCACAGATACGCAGTATTTT. Translating gives CASSWTSGSSTDTQYF.